The entry below gives a single T cell receptor (beta chain) sequence along with its context. Per the original data handling: Quantification of nucleated cells was approximated via reference gene primer amplification. The repertoire was sequenced with immunoSEQ multiplex PCR; TCRdb's copy has only in-frame clones and lacks some. V and J calls and clone size are as listed in that table; D and trimming were resolved from the DNA. The sample holds 250,000 to 350,000 clones, 90% seen once. These data originate in a study of blood T cell repertoires in COVID-19. Overall study context: PBMCs, B-cell-depleted T cells, or T cells were the source of the cDNA or gDNA that made up the material.

During active infection, Seattle patients enrolled and were then monitored through disease. Sequenced: peripheral blood. This TCR derives from a woman aged 25 to 39 with COVID-19, enrolled during active disease.

CDR3: CASSLPRDREINGYTF. The CDR3 region has the DNA TGCGCCAGCAGCCTCCCCCGGGACAGGGAGATCAATGGCTACACCTTC. The rearrangement uses TRBV10-1 and TRBJ1-2, with 9 bases aligning to TRBD1. Unmatched junction bases numbered 14, after V lost 6 bases and J lost 6 bases. The CDR3 consists of 16 residues. Germline lookup yields CDR1 WNHNN and CDR2 SYGVQD (reference sequence).